The clone carrying this T cell receptor (beta chain) was seen repeatedly, ten times or more. Using RNA template, CDR3s of TCR alpha and beta were amplified with iRepertoire arm-PCR. TCRdb independently ran MiXCR on the multiplex PCR reads; one entry per CDR3 protein. Altogether approximately 110,000 distinct CDR3 sequences are present, about 23% being singletons, with the ten largest covering nearly 15%. The data derive from a study of glioma-infiltrating T cells. V was clipped by 4 bases and J by 3 bases; unmatched bases: 4. Germline V gene lookup returns CDR1 ENHRY and CDR2 SYGVKD. The CDR3 loop spans 15 amino acids.

The rearrangement links TRBV10-3 to TRBJ1-4; 8 positions match TRBD1. The TCR was taken from a human donor with low-grade glioma or glioblastoma, undergoing nonglioma brain surgery, or in good health (not recorded which). The material sequenced was glioma tissue, nonneoplastic brain tissue, or PBMCs (not recorded which). This CDR3 is CAISVSGGSNEKLFF. The DNA for the CDR3 is TGTGCCATCAGTGTGTCAGGGGGCTCTAATGAAAAACTGTTTTTT.